The 17 T cell receptor beta chains below come from one sample, sequenced in a study of blood T cell repertoires in COVID-19. The protocol was immunoSEQ multiplex PCR, while the TCRdb copy is restricted to in-frame clones and leaves out a portion. This table has 35,000 to 40,000 clones, 80% to 85% appearing once. The sample comprised peripheral blood. These TCRs come from a man in his 60s with COVID-19, enrolled during active disease.

This clone came up a few times. The chain joins TRBV5-4 to TRBJ2-7, with TRBD1 matching over 10 bases. Germline V gene data show CDR1 as SGHNT and CDR2 as YYREEE (reference sequence). This CDR3 is 14 amino acids long. The V and J ends lost 3 bases and 4 bases, in that order; junction bases with no gene match: 4. The DNA of the CDR3 is TGTGCCAGCAGCTCGGGACAGGGGAATTACGAGCAGTACTTC. Translated: CASSSGQGNYEQYF.

The V gene is TRBV3-1 (or the pseudogene TRBV3-2), the J gene TRBJ2-1, with a tentative D call TRBD1 (6 bases). The V gene's germline CDR1 is LGHDT and CDR2 YNNKEL (reference sequence). V was trimmed by 4 bases and J by 7 bases, leaving 11 bases between them. The CDR3 is made up of 13 amino acids. This CDR3 reads CASSPIQGNEQFF. In DNA, the CDR3 is TGTGCCAGCAGCCCGATCCAGGGGAATGAGCAGTTCTTC.

This sequence joins TRBV12-5 and TRBJ1-4; 7 positions match TRBD1. The CDR3 is 14 residues long. With 7 bases clipped from V and 7 bases from J, the junction kept 9 bases outside the gene matches. CDR1 and CDR2 (germline): LGHNT, FRNRAP. The CDR3, as DNA: TGTGCTAGTGCTCAGACAGGGTCCGGTGAAAAACTGTTTTTT. Translated: CASAQTGSGEKLFF. Looking up the rest from reference TRBV12-5 and TRBJ1-4 gives the full variable domain: DARVTQTPRHKVTEMGQEVTMRCQPILGHNTVFWYRQTMMQGLELLAYFRNRAPLDDSGMPKDRFSAEMPDATLATLKIQPSEPRDSAVYFCASAQTGSGEKLFFGSGTQLSVL.

A single count supports this clone. This chain joins TRBV28 and TRBJ1-5; D perhaps matches TRBD1 (6 bases). The V gene's germline CDR1 is MDHEN and CDR2 SYDVKM. Trimming took off 4 bases at V and 0 bases at J, with 16 bases between the two ends. This CDR3 has 17 residues. This CDR3 reads CASSSFSQGYSNQPQHF. CDR3 bases: TGTGCCAGCAGTTCCTTTTCACAGGGTTATAGCAATCAGCCCCAGCATTTT.

This chain uses TRBV6-1 with TRBJ2-3, with TRBD2 matching 12 bases. Germline-derived CDR1 and CDR2 are MNHNS and SASEGT. This CDR3 spans 17 amino acids. After removal of 4 bases from V and 5 bases from J, the junction contained 10 bases not matched to a gene. CDR3 sequence reads: CASSGGGTSGRQDTQYF. For the CDR3, the DNA is TGTGCCAGCAGTGGGGGGGGAACTAGCGGGAGGCAAGATACGCAGTATTTT.

The chain is built from TRBV15 and TRBJ2-1; D gene ambiguous. The germline gives CDR1 LNHNV, CDR2 YYDKDF (reference sequence). Deletions cut 0 bases from V and 5 bases from J, with 5 bases between. The CDR3 loop spans 13 amino acids. The CDR3 loop is CATSRDKNNEQFF. The CDR3 bases are TGTGCCACCAGCAGAGATAAAAACAATGAGCAGTTCTTC.

This chain joins TRBV20-1 and TRBJ2-7; D might be TRBD2 (5 bases). CDR1 is DFQATT, CDR2 SNEGSKA, per germline (reference sequence). The CDR3 covers 10 residues. CDR3 residues: CSQARVEQYF. Written as DNA, the CDR3 is TGCAGCCAGGCGAGGGTCGAGCAGTACTTC.

The rearrangement links TRBV18 to TRBJ1-5, with 7 bases lining up with TRBD1. Germline-derived CDR1 and CDR2 are KGHSH and LQKENI. Germline trimming cut 5 bases from V and 2 bases from J; bases unmatched to any gene: 9. The CDR3 consists of 16 residues. CDR3 DNA sequence: TGTGCCAGCTCAGCAGGGGGTAGGAGCGGCAATCAGCCCCAGCATTTT. Protein sequence: CASSAGGRSGNQPQHF.

The J gene is TRBJ2-7, the V gene TRBV5-5, with D maybe TRBD2 (7 bases). From germline, CDR1 is SGHKS and CDR2 YYEKEE (reference sequence). This CDR3 region has 16 residues. Trimming pared 0 bases from V and 4 bases from J, leaving 17 bases between. This CDR3 reads CASSLGGGGASYEQYF. CDR3 DNA sequence: TGTGCCAGCAGCTTGGGTGGTGGGGGGGCGAGTTACGAGCAGTACTTC.

The rearrangement links TRBV5-4 to TRBJ1-2, with D perhaps TRBD1 (5 bases). CDR1 and CDR2 (germline): SGHNT, YYREEE (reference sequence). CDR3 length: 13 amino acids. V gave up 4 bases and J gave up 3 bases, with 10 bases separating them. The CDR3 nucleotides are TGTGCCAGCAGCGCTGGGGCATACTATGGCTACACCTTC. Its protein is CASSAGAYYGYTF.

This chain joins TRBV4-3 and TRBJ1-5; D not certain. Germline CDR1 is LGHNA and CDR2 is YSLEER. The CDR3 consists of 15 residues. Between the trimmed V and J ends, which lost 1 base and 6 bases, there was a span of 13 bases. The CDR3 DNA sequence: TGCGCCAGCAGCCAAGCATTGAGGGCTAGTCAGCCCCAGCATTTT. It yields the protein CASSQALRASQPQHF.

This clone appeared a single time. The chain combines TRBV5-1 with TRBJ1-2; no firm D call. The CDR3 is 15 residues long. Germline values: CDR1 SGHRS, CDR2 YFSETQ. V lost 1 base to trimming and J lost 0 bases, with 10 bases between them. The CDR3 region is CASSLMTNTNYGYTF. The CDR3 DNA is TGCGCCAGCAGCTTGATGACAAATACTAACTATGGCTACACCTTC.

The V gene is TRBV19, the J gene TRBJ1-2; a possible D gene is TRBD1 (5 bases). CDR1 is LNHDA, CDR2 SQIVND, per germline (reference sequence). This CDR3 spans 13 amino acids. The V and J ends lost 4 bases and 7 bases respectively, with 13 bases between them. The CDR3 nucleotides are TGTGCCAGTAGTACCTTAAGGGGCGGTGGCTACACCTTC. Protein: CASSTLRGGGYTF.

This rearrangement joins TRBV6-5 to TRBJ1-5; no clear D gene. Trimming stripped 0 bases from V and 9 bases from J, with 9 bases between. Looked up from germline, CDR1 is MNHEY and CDR2 is SVGAGI. This CDR3 spans 13 amino acids. CDR3 sequence: CASSYSTPRPQHF. DNA of the CDR3: TGTGCCAGCAGTTACTCAACCCCGAGGCCCCAGCATTTT.

The chain couples TRBV5-1 to TRBJ1-2; the D gene is possibly TRBD1 (5 bases). Per germline, CDR1 SGHRS and CDR2 YFSETQ. Trimming took off 4 bases at V and 6 bases at J, with 16 bases between the two ends. There are 14 residues in the CDR3. This CDR3 reads CASSGGAAWDGYTF. In DNA, the CDR3 is TGCGCCAGCAGCGGCGGGGCCGCCTGGGATGGCTACACCTTC. Combining the CDR3 with reference TRBV5-1 and TRBJ1-2 gives the whole variable domain KAGVTQTPRYLIKTRGQQVTLSCSPISGHRSVSWYQQTPGQGLQFLFEYFSETQRNKGNFPGRFSGRQFSNSRSEMNVSTLELGDSALYLCASSGGAAWDGYTFGSGTRLTVV.

V is TRBV11-2 and J is TRBJ2-1; no reliable D call. Germline CDR1 SGHAT, CDR2 FQNNGV. V lost 6 bases and J 0 bases, leaving 6 bases between the germline ends. The CDR3 covers 13 residues. Here the CDR3 reads CASSSSSYNEQFF. CDR3 DNA: TGTGCCAGCAGTTCGAGCTCCTACAATGAGCAGTTCTTC. Variable domain in full (rest from reference TRBV11-2 and TRBJ2-1): EAGVAQSPRYKIIEKRQSVAFWCNPISGHATLYWYQQILGQGPKLLIQFQNNGVVDDSQLPKDRFSAERLKGVDSTLKIQPAKLEDSAVYLCASSSSSYNEQFFGPGTRLTVL.

V and J are TRBV19 and TRBJ1-2; D may be TRBD1 (5 bases). The CDR3 extends over 12 amino acids. The germline V gene has CDR1 LNHDA and CDR2 SQIVND (reference sequence). V lost 7 bases and J lost 3, with 9 bases in between. CDR3 bases: TGTGCCAGTAACGCAGGGCACTATGGCTACACCTTC. Its translation: CASNAGHYGYTF.